This is a list of T cell receptor beta chains from one sample in a study of post-analysis software for immune sequencing data. TCRdb reanalysed the PCR reads using MiXCR and keeps one entry per CDR3 protein. This table holds about 800,000 distinct CDR3 sequences, 30% found once. The sequencing sample was made of blood. The receptors were sampled from a girl aged 10-17 years with multiple sclerosis. CDR3s include the opening cysteine and the closing phenylalanine or tryptophan. For some rows the clone size is stated as once, few or many, or as a class when expanded; others skip it.

NA TRBV7-2 CASSVDTGFNRNQPQHF
few TRBV2 CASSIQGLNEKLFF
few TRBV27 CASSSRRVGTGKYHTEAFF
NA TRBV20-1 CSASPAGDAETQYF
few TRBV6-2/TRBV6-3 CASSSGTQIYNEQFF
few TRBV6-5 CASSYYRDLSTDTQYF
NA TRBV27 CATGDNTGELFF
NA TRBV28 CASSRTSGGQNEQFF
few TRBV9 CASSVELNYGYTF
NA TRBV20-1 CSARGQFSNQPQHF
NA TRBV9 CASSALHRGEQYF
NA TRBV6-6 CASSYSPISTDTQYF
few TRBV5-1 CAGSSDEGDGNEQFF
NA TRBV20-1 CSAPTSGGYNEQFF
few TRBV27 CASTSFGGAYEQYF
NA TRBV20-1 CSASPVTDTQYF
NA TRBV29-1 CSAKSSSYEQYF
few TRBV15 CATSGRYGGTDTQYF
NA TRBV3-1 CASSQAGKTSTDTQYF
NA TRBV5-5 CASSLRGTGHTGELFF
many TRBV6-4 CASSGRHFYEQYF
NA TRBV5-1 CASSLNGASTEAFF
NA TRBV4-1 CASSQARGGGQNIQYF
NA TRBV7-2 CASSLTGGDKNIQYF
NA TRBV4-3 CASSQGALGGQIRYEQYF
once TRBV20-1 CSATPGRVGTGELFF
NA TRBV12-3/TRBV12-4 CASLRELGQPQHF
NA TRBV29-1 CSVLTGDQSEQFF
few TRBV20-1 CSARTVLGISYEQYF
few TRBV7-2 CASSRIGWGTDTQYF
NA TRBV20-1 CSAHHVSSYNEQFF
few TRBV3-1 CASSPLAGGPEQYF
many TRBV12-3/TRBV12-4 CASSFAGPYYEQYF
NA TRBV3-1 CASSPGTSGRAGMETQYF
NA TRBV4-3 CASSQAEGPRETQFF
NA TRBV10-3 CAIGFGRGQETQYF
NA TRBV6-2/TRBV6-3 CASSYAGSQETQYF
few TRBV7-9 CASSSTRGDWEQYF
NA TRBV3-1 CASSASGNSYEQYF
few TRBV20-1 CSARDFRTRTDTQYF
many TRBV29-1 CSVEPAAAFF
NA TRBV7-2 CASSSRQSYNEQFF
NA TRBV29-1 CSAREGARTEAFF
few TRBV7-9 CASSLYGGDTQYF
once TRBV7-2 CASSQMASGVYEQYF
NA TRBV4-3 CASSQVRISGEKLFF
NA TRBV28 CASSQSGTQGPDTQYF
NA TRBV20-1 CSAPGTSGHREQYF
few TRBV7-2 CASSLVPSRTDTQYF
few TRBV5-1 CASSITGKTPYEQYF
few TRBV20-1 CSAGKGGDTQYF
NA TRBV4-2 CASSRGLAGAQEQFF